This T cell receptor beta chain was profiled in a study of blood T cell repertoires in COVID-19. Overall study: Spain, Italy and the United States supplied samples that represented acute and convalescent COVID-19. The cDNA or gDNA used as material had been derived from T cells, B-cell-depleted T cells, or PBMCs.

This CDR3 has 12 amino acids. Trimming stripped 5 bases from V and 5 bases from J, with 9 bases between. Germline CDR1 reads MDHEN; CDR2 reads SYDVKM. The authors' processing: Reference gene primer amplification gave estimated nucleated cell counts. Libraries were prepared by immunoSEQ multiplex PCR; TCRdb keeps only in-frame clonotypes and omits some of them. V, J and clone size are those of that table, while D and trimming were read from the DNA. Of some 190,000 clones listed, roughly 81% are singletons. The sequencing sample was made of peripheral blood. This rearrangement joins TRBV28 to TRBJ1-2; D might be TRBD1 (6 bases). This clonotype originated in a woman aged 80 or over with acute or convalescent COVID-19. For the CDR3, the DNA is TGTGCCAGCAGTACAGGGCGGTATGGCTACACCTTC. It yields the protein CASSTGRYGYTF.